This entry lists 9 T cell receptor beta chains sequenced from one sample in a study of shared clonotypes between healthy human individuals. Terminally differentiated effector memory CD45RA+ cells were excluded from the naive CD8 cells, which were CD45RO-negative and positively selected for CCR7. Assay used: immunoSEQ multiplex PCR; TCRdb lists only in-frame clones, some missing. The profile covers about 650,000 clones, with 95% to 96% appearing a single time and 0.09% to 0.13% taken by the ten largest. Sequenced input: naive CD8+ T cells sorted from blood. Receptor source: a woman in her 30s in good health.

V is TRBV28 and J is TRBJ1-5; tentatively, D is TRBD1 (6 bases). The CDR3 is 17 amino acids. Trimming stripped 6 bases from V and 0 bases from J, with 18 bases between. The germline gives CDR1 MDHEN, CDR2 SYDVKM. The DNA for the CDR3 is TGTGCCAGCAGGTCACTTCGGACAGTTTATAGCAATCAGCCCCAGCATTTT. Translated: CASRSLRTVYSNQPQHF. The variable domain in full, with the rest retrieved from reference TRBV28 and TRBJ1-5, is DVKVTQSSRYLVKRTGEKVFLECVQDMDHENMFWYRQDPGLGLRLIYFSYDVKMKEKGDIPEGYSVSREKKERFSLILESASTNQTSMYLCASRSLRTVYSNQPQHFGDGTRLSIL.

The rearrangement joins TRBV13 to TRBJ2-3; the D is unclear. From germline, CDR1 is PRHDT and CDR2 FYEKMQ (reference sequence). Between the trimmed V and J ends, which lost 5 bases and 3 bases, there was a span of 3 bases. The CDR3 sequence is 11 residues long. The chain's CDR3 is CASSHTDTQYF. CDR3 coding DNA: TGTGCCAGCAGCCATACAGATACGCAGTATTTT.

The CDR3 coding sequence is TGTGCCAGCAGCTTCGACAGTTCCTACGAGCAGTACTTC. Translating it yields CASSFDSSYEQYF. The chain has TRBV5-6 and TRBJ2-7, with D possibly matching TRBD1 (5 bases). With 2 bases removed from V and 1 base from J, the gap between germline ends came to 7 bases. The CDR3 contains 13 residues. Germline lookup yields CDR1 SGHDT and CDR2 YYEEEE.

The CDR3 loop reads CAWSLGFYGYTF. CDR3 sequence (DNA): TGTGCCTGGAGTTTAGGGTTCTATGGCTACACCTTC. The V gene is TRBV30, the J gene TRBJ1-2; D not resolved. From germline, CDR1 is GTSNPN and CDR2 SVGIG (reference sequence). CDR3 length: 12 amino acids. V lost 2 bases to trimming and J lost 4 bases, with 8 bases between them.

The J gene is TRBJ2-2, the V gene TRBV27, with D possibly TRBD1 on 6 matching bases. V gave up 6 bases and J gave up 2 bases, with 7 bases separating them. The CDR3 is 13 residues long. Germline CDR1 and CDR2: MNHEY and SMNVEV (reference sequence). Written as DNA, the CDR3 is TGTGCCAGCAGCGGGACAAACACCGGGGAGCTGTTTTTT. Translated, it gives CASSGTNTGELFF.

The chain links TRBV4-1 to TRBJ1-2, with D unclear. The CDR3 length is 16 residues. Looked up from germline, CDR1 is MGHRA and CDR2 is YSYEKL. Trimming removed 2 bases at V and 6 bases at J, with 19 bases between. CDR3 loop: CASSQTHRDSRDGYTF. The CDR3 nucleotides are TGCGCCAGCAGCCAAACCCACAGAGACTCTAGGGATGGCTACACCTTC.

This clone came up a few times. Other DNA variants within this sample encode the same CDR3. The J gene is TRBJ2-7, the V gene TRBV2; D gene ambiguous. The CDR3 runs to 11 residues. Germline V gives CDR1 SNHLY, CDR2 FYNNEI. The germline V and J ends were trimmed by 4 bases and 3 bases, with 4 bases remaining between them. The CDR3 is CASSVSYEQYF. DNA for the CDR3: TGTGCCAGCAGTGTCAGCTACGAGCAGTACTTC.

The chain joins TRBV5-4 to TRBJ1-2, with TRBD1 identical over 9 bases. CDR1 and CDR2 (germline): SGHNT, YYREEE (reference sequence). V shed 4 bases and J 3 bases; nucleotides not matched to a gene: 7. The CDR3 runs to 15 residues. In DNA, the CDR3 is TGTGCCAGCAGCCCACCGGGACAGGGATACTATGGCTACACCTTC. This translates into CASSPPGQGYYGYTF.

The V call is TRBV27, the J call TRBJ1-2, with TRBD1 matching 8 bases. CDR1 and CDR2 (germline): MNHEY, SMNVEV (reference sequence). Trimming cost V 8 bases and J 11 bases; bases outside gene matches: 10. CDR3 length equals 12 residues. CDR3 nucleotides: TGTGCCAGCGGCATCGACAGGGGAGTTTACACCTTC. It translates to CASGIDRGVYTF.